Reported below is one T cell receptor beta chain. Sequenced by immunoSEQ multiplex PCR; TCRdb stores in-frame clones only, minus some. The sample yields around 150,000 clones, under 90% seen once. The sample is drawn from a study of control samples from healthy donors and cancer patients. Between the trimmed V and J ends, which lost 5 bases and 3 bases, there was a span of 11 bases. The CDR3 loop spans 14 amino acids. CDR1 and CDR2 from the germline V gene are MNHEY and SVGAGI. Sequenced: blood. This TCR was sampled from a man aged 25 to 40 in good health. The chain combines TRBV6-5 with TRBJ2-1; D ambiguous. Here the CDR3 DNA reads TGTGCCAGCAGTCTAATGCTCAGCTACAATGAGCAGTTCTTC. This encodes CASSLMLSYNEQFF.